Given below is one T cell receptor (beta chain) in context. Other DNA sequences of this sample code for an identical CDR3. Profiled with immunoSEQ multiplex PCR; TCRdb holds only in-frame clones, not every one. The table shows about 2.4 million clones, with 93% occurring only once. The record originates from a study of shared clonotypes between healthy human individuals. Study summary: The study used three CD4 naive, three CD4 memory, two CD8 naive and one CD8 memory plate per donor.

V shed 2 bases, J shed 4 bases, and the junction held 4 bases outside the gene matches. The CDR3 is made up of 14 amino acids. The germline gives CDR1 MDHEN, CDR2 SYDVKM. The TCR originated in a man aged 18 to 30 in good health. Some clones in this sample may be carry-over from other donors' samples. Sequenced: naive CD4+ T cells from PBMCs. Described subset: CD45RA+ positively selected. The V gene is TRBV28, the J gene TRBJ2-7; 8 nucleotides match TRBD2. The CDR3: CASSLAGGTYEQYF. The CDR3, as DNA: TGTGCCAGCAGTTTAGCGGGAGGCACTTACGAGCAGTACTTC. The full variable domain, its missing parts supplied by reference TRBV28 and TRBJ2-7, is DVKVTQSSRYLVKRTGEKVFLECVQDMDHENMFWYRQDPGLGLRLIYFSYDVKMKEKGDIPEGYSVSREKKERFSLILESASTNQTSMYLCASSLAGGTYEQYFGPGTRLTVT.